The present TCR beta chain was sequenced within a study of T cell repertoires in cytomegalovirus infection. As for the study in general: Public TCR beta signatures marked donors with CMV infection and the matching HLA.

Study outcomes and limitations: CMV-specific TCR beta clonotypes restricted by HLA-C were the ones dominating the ex vivo response.

CDR1 and CDR2 (germline): SNHLY, FYNNEI. The CDR3 runs 15 residues. The V and J ends lost 4 bases and 10 bases respectively, with 19 bases between them. TCRdb analysed the reads with MiXCR anew, one entry per CDR3 protein. The sample has about 700,000 distinct CDR3 sequences, roughly 30% seen once. As regards this clonotype: Its antigen is not known.

This specimen consisted of cultured PBMCs, obtained from culture after CMV antigen stimulation. This chain connects TRBV2 to TRBJ1-4, with a tentative D call TRBD1 (6 bases). This TCR was recovered from a human donor in good health (CMV status not recorded). Some clones in this sample may be carry-over from other donors' samples. The CDR3 region has the DNA TGTGCCAGCAGTGCCTTTGGGGGCGGGAAAGGAAAACTGTTTTTT. It yields the protein CASSAFGGGKGKLFF. The variable domain in full, completed from reference TRBV2 and TRBJ1-4, reads EPEVTQTPSHQVTQMGQEVILRCVPISNHLYFYWYRQILGQKVEFLVSFYNNEISEKSEIFDDQFSVERPDGSNFTLKIRSTKLEDSAMYFCASSAFGGGKGKLFFGSGTQLSVL.